This T cell receptor (beta chain) was captured by sequencing in a study of graft-versus-host responses after intestinal transplantation. Regarding this clone: Its specificity is not known.

Assay used: immunoSEQ multiplex PCR; TCRdb lists only in-frame clones, some missing. In the table there are approximately 110,000 clones, approximately 94% of which are singletons. Germline V gene data show CDR1 as SGHTA and CDR2 as FQGNSA. The V segment lost 5 bases and the J segment 5 bases; nucleotides outside the gene matches: 5. The CDR3 is 14 residues long. The sample in question was unstimulated CD4+ T cells sorted from spleen or lymph node cells, obtained before transplant. This chain joins TRBV7-2 and TRBJ2-3; 9 bases are shared with TRBD2. The receptor was derived from a human donor who was the organ donor for an intestinal transplant. This CDR3 is CASSPSGEKDTQYF. The CDR3 DNA is TGTGCCAGCAGCCCTAGCGGGGAAAAAGATACGCAGTATTTT.